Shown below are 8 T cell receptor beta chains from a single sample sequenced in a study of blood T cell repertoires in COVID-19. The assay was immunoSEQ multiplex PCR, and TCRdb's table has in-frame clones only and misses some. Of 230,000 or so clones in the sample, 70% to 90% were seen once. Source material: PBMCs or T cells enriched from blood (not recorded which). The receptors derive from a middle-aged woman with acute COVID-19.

The CDR3 sequence is CASSPGQGGTGELFF. Here the CDR3 DNA reads TGTGCCAGCAGCCCGGGACAGGGTGGAACCGGGGAGCTGTTTTTT. V and J are TRBV7-9 and TRBJ2-2, with 9 bases identical to TRBD1. Germline V gene data show CDR1 as SEHNR and CDR2 as FQNEAQ (reference sequence). The CDR3 has 15 amino acids. Unmatched junction bases numbered 6, after V lost 5 bases and J lost 5 bases.

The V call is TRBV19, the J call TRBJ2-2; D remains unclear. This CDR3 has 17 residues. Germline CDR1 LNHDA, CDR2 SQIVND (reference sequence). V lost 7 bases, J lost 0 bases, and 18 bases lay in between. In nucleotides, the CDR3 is TGTGCCAGTAACCTCGGTCTCCGGGTTCCGAACACCGGGGAGCTGTTTTTT. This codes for CASNLGLRVPNTGELFF.

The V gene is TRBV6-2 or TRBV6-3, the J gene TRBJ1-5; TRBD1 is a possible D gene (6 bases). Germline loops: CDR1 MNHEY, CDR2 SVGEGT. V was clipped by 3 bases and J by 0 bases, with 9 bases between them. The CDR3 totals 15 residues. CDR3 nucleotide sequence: TGTGCCAGCAGTTATATAGGGGGTAGCAATCAGCCCCAGCATTTT. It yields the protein CASSYIGGSNQPQHF.

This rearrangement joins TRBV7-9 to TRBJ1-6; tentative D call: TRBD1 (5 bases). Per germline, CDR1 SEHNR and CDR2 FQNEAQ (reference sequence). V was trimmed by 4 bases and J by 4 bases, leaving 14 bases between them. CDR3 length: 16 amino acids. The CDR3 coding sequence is TGTGCCAGCAGCTCAGCCAGCCGGGGGTATAATTCACCCCTCCACTTT. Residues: CASSSASRGYNSPLHF.

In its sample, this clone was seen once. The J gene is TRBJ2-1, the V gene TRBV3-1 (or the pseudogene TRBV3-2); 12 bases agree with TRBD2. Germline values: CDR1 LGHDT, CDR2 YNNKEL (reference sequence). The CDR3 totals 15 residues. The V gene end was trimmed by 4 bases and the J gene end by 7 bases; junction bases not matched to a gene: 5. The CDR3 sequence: CASSLTSGSVNEQFF. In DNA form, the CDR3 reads TGTGCCAGCAGCCTGACTAGCGGGAGTGTGAATGAGCAGTTCTTC.

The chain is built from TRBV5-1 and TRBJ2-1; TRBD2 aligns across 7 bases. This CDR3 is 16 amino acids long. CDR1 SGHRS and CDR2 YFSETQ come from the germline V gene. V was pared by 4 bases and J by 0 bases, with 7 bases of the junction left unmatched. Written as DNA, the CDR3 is TGCGCCAGCAGCCTCTCGCGGGGGAGCTCCTACAATGAGCAGTTCTTC. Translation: CASSLSRGSSYNEQFF.

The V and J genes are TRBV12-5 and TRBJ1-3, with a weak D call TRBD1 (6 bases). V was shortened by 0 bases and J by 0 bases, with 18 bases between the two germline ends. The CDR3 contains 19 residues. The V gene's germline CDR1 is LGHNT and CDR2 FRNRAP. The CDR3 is CASGLVGGDIISSGNTIYF. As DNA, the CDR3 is TGTGCTAGTGGTTTGGTGGGGGGGGACATAATCTCCTCTGGAAACACCATATATTTT.

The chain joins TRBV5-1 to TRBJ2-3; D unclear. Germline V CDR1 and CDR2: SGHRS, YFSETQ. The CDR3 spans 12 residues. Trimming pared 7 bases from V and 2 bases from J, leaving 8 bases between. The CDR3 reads CASGIATDTQYF. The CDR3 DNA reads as TGCGCCAGCGGAATAGCCACAGATACGCAGTATTTT.